The 27 T cell receptor beta chains given below trace back to one sample, sequenced in a study of T cell repertoires in cytomegalovirus infection. TCRdb re-called the reads through MiXCR, storing one row per CDR3 protein. The sample has about 450,000 distinct CDR3 sequences, roughly a third seen once; the top ten hold roughly 13%. Sequenced material: PBMCs. The source of these receptors is a human donor in good health (CMV status not recorded). Some clones in this sample may be carry-over from other donors' samples.

This clonotype has a handful of counts. This sequence joins TRBV4-1 and TRBJ2-1; 11 bases are a match to TRBD2. The V and J ends lost 0 bases and 5 bases, in that order; junction bases with no gene match: 3. The CDR3 spans 16 residues. The germline gives CDR1 MGHRA, CDR2 YSYEKL. The DNA for the CDR3 is TGCGCCAGCAGCCAAGATAGCGGGGGGGCGAACAATGAGCAGTTCTTC. The encoded protein is CASSQDSGGANNEQFF.

Worth noting for this clonotype: A much more abundant neighbour one base away suggests this may be a read error. The chain is built from TRBV25-1 and TRBJ1-2, with a weak D call TRBD1 (6 bases). The CDR3 length is 16 residues. Germline loops: CDR1 MGHDK, CDR2 SYGVNS. The V and J ends lost 6 bases and 0 bases respectively, with 17 bases between them. Written as DNA, the CDR3 is TGTGCCAGCAGGGGGGGCACAGTCTTAGCTAACTATGGCTACACCTTC. Translating gives CASRGGTVLANYGYTF.

This clonotype was found a few times. This sequence joins TRBV4-2 and TRBJ1-1; TRBD1 matches 7 bases. Germline-derived CDR1 and CDR2 are LGHNA and YNFKEQ. J gave up 5 bases and V 5 bases, and 11 bases lay outside the gene matches. CDR3 length: 15 amino acids. The CDR3 DNA follows: TGTGCCAGCAGCTCATCACAGGGGATTTTGACTGAAGCTTTCTTT. Amino acids: CASSSSQGILTEAFF.

J is TRBJ2-2 and V is TRBV12-3 or TRBV12-4; 8 positions match TRBD2. V trimming: 5 bases; J trimming: 4 bases; junction bases outside the gene matches: 18. There are 19 residues in the CDR3. The CDR3 coding sequence is TGTGCCAGCAGTATACGGACTAGCAACGCCTTGGAGCTCACCGGGGAGCTGTTTTTT. Its protein is CASSIRTSNALELTGELFF.

To note about this clonotype: One junction end disagrees with the germline gene, perhaps due to a read error. V gene TRBV10-3 combines with J gene TRBJ1-2; D is possibly TRBD1 (5 bases). The germline gives CDR1 ENHRY, CDR2 SYGVKD. The CDR3 extends over 15 amino acids. Written as DNA, the CDR3 is TGTGCCATCAGCACCCATCCCGACCGGGACCGTGGGCGTTTTTTC. This sequence encodes CAISTHPDRDRGRFF.

This clonotype was counted between two and nine times. V gene TRBV28 combines with J gene TRBJ2-5, with D possibly being TRBD2 (5 bases). With 1 base removed from V and 13 bases from J, the gap between germline ends came to 22 bases. The CDR3 has 15 residues. Germline CDR1 reads MDHEN; CDR2 reads SYDVKM. The CDR3 loop is CASSLYPGLSTYTYF. Here the CDR3 DNA reads TGTGCCAGCAGTTTATACCCCGGACTCAGTACCTACACGTACTTC.

This clonotype occurred many times. This chain connects TRBV7-6 to TRBJ2-2, with TRBD1 matching 11 bases. In germline, CDR1 is SGHVS, CDR2 FNYEAQ. The CDR3 covers 18 residues. Germline trimming cut 0 bases from V and 5 bases from J; bases unmatched to any gene: 8. The CDR3 sequence is CASSLATSDRGRTGELFF. CDR3 in DNA: TGTGCCAGCAGCTTAGCGACCTCGGACAGGGGGCGAACCGGGGAGCTGTTTTTT. The full variable domain, rest sourced from reference TRBV7-6 and TRBJ2-2, is GAGVSQSPRYKVTKRGQDVALRCDPISGHVSLYWYRQALGQGPEFLTYFNYEAQQDKSGLPNDRFSAERPEGSISTLTIQRTEQRDSAMYRCASSLATSDRGRTGELFFGEGSRLTVL.

This clonotype was counted only a few times. The gene calls are TRBV10-1 and TRBJ1-2; no clear D gene. V lost 2 bases and J 5 bases, leaving 15 bases between the germline ends. Germline V gene sequence: CDR1 WNHNN, CDR2 SYGVQD (reference sequence). This CDR3 contains 15 residues. Here the CDR3 reads CASSEGPEGGYGYTF. CDR3 bases: TGCGCCAGCAGTGAGGGGCCAGAAGGCGGGTATGGCTACACCTTC.

This clonotype has a handful of counts. The V call is TRBV27, the J call TRBJ2-2; D not certain. CDR1 and CDR2 from the germline V gene are MNHEY and SMNVEV (reference sequence). Trimming stripped 5 bases from V and 5 bases from J, with 12 bases between. The CDR3 length is 14 residues. CDR3 in amino acids: CASSRRVVTGELFF. The DNA for the CDR3 is TGTGCCAGCAGTAGACGTGTTGTGACCGGGGAGCTGTTTTTT.

The chain is built from TRBV7-9 and TRBJ2-1; TRBD2 might be the D (5 bases). V gave up 3 bases and J gave up 4 bases, with 10 bases separating them. The CDR3 sequence is 14 residues long. Looked up from germline, CDR1 is SEHNR and CDR2 is FQNEAQ (reference sequence). The CDR3: CASSFRAGYNEQFF. CDR3 nucleotide sequence: TGTGCCAGCAGCTTCCGGGCGGGTTACAATGAGCAGTTCTTC.

This rearrangement joins TRBV20-1 to TRBJ2-7; possible D gene TRBD2, 5 bases. The germline V gene encodes CDR1 DFQATT and CDR2 SNEGSKA (reference sequence). The CDR3 consists of 12 residues. V was pared by 6 bases and J by 3 bases, with 12 bases between. The CDR3: CSAARGYYEQYF. The CDR3 DNA reads TGCAGTGCCGCCCGCGGGTACTACGAGCAGTACTTC.

V gene TRBV27 combines with J gene TRBJ2-7; TRBD1 agrees at 8 bases. Trimming took 2 bases from V and 5 from J; bases not matched to a gene: 8. Germline lookup yields CDR1 MNHEY and CDR2 SMNVEV (reference sequence). The CDR3 has 15 residues. The CDR3 reads CASSLGAQGVHEQYF. The CDR3 DNA reads TGTGCCAGCAGTTTAGGTGCACAGGGGGTCCACGAGCAGTACTTC.

Details on this clonotype: A read error may be the cause here, since a much bigger clone is one base away. The chain combines TRBV7-6 with TRBJ2-3; 8 bases are shared with TRBD2. In germline, CDR1 is SGHVS, CDR2 FNYEAQ. Unmatched junction bases numbered 16, after V lost 5 bases and J lost 6 bases. The CDR3 is 17 amino acids. This chain's CDR3 is CASSGPPGGGARDTQYF. CDR3 sequence (DNA): TGTGCCAGCAGCGGCCCCCCGGGGGGGGGCGCAAGGGATACGCAGTATTTT.

The CDR3 nucleotides are TGTGCCACCAGTGATGGGACAGCCTCATTATTTTATGGCTACACCTTC. Its protein product is CATSDGTASLFYGYTF. The chain joins TRBV24-1 to TRBJ1-2; 7 bases fit TRBD1. This CDR3 is 16 amino acids long. CDR1 KGHDR and CDR2 SFDVKD come from the germline V gene. V was clipped by 3 bases and J by 5 bases; unmatched bases: 11.

The gene calls are TRBV7-6 and TRBJ1-1; the D is unclear. Trimming took off 4 bases at V and 0 bases at J, with 9 bases between the two ends. Germline values: CDR1 SGHVS, CDR2 FNYEAQ. There are 14 residues in the CDR3. The CDR3 protein is CASSSGNMNTEAFF. The CDR3 region has the DNA TGTGCCAGCAGCTCTGGAAATATGAACACTGAAGCTTTCTTT.

V is TRBV28 and J is TRBJ2-3; D might be TRBD2 (6 bases). The CDR3 has 14 residues. CDR1 is MDHEN, CDR2 SYDVKM, per germline. V was shortened by 7 bases and J by 2 bases, with 13 bases between the two germline ends. DNA of the CDR3: TGTGCCAGCACGGCGACTAGTCTCACAGATACGCAGTATTTT. Translated, it gives CASTATSLTDTQYF.

This clonotype was picked up a small number of times. The gene calls are TRBV6-2 or TRBV6-3 and TRBJ2-5; D is ambiguous. Germline V gene lookup returns CDR1 MNHEY and CDR2 SVGEGT. This CDR3 is built from 13 residues. The ends were cut back, 3 bases at V and 5 bases at J, with 10 bases in the middle. The CDR3, as DNA: TGTGCCAGCAGTTATGGGTTTCGGGAGACCCAGTACTTC. Its translation: CASSYGFRETQYF.

Regarding this clonotype: The CDR3 carries no conserved terminal phenylalanine or tryptophan, so it likely arises from a read error. The chain carries TRBV6-1 and TRBJ1-2, with D maybe TRBD1 (5 bases). The length of the CDR3 is 14 residues. Germline CDR1 is MNHNS and CDR2 is SASEGT. V was trimmed by 4 bases and J by 0 bases, leaving 9 bases between them. The CDR3 DNA sequence: TGTGCCAGCAGTGTGGACACTCCTAACTATGGCTACACCTTA. This translates into CASSVDTPNYGYTL.

This clonotype was detected a few times. V usage is TRBV25-1 and J usage is TRBJ1-4; D is unresolved. V gave up 2 bases and J gave up 8 bases, with 12 bases separating them. The CDR3 sequence is 14 residues long. Germline lookup yields CDR1 MGHDK and CDR2 SYGVNS. DNA of the CDR3: TGTGCCAGCAGTGAAGTCGGCGTATTAGAAAAACTGTTTTTT. This codes for CASSEVGVLEKLFF.

Many counts were recorded for this clonotype. The chain recombines TRBV4-1 with TRBJ1-5; TRBD1 aligns across 7 bases. V was pared by 8 bases and J by 0 bases, with 19 bases of the junction left unmatched. Germline CDR1 and CDR2: MGHRA and YSYEKL. This CDR3 is 19 amino acids long. This CDR3 reads CASARKRTGDPYSNQPQHF. The CDR3 DNA sequence: TGCGCCAGCGCGAGAAAACGGACAGGCGATCCCTATAGCAATCAGCCCCAGCATTTT.

This clonotype was observed once. The chain joins TRBV5-4 to TRBJ2-7, with D uncertain. The CDR3 length is 12 residues. The V end lost 4 bases, the J end lost 7 bases, and 12 bases lay between the germline ends. CDR1 and CDR2 from the germline V gene are SGHNT and YYREEE (reference sequence). The CDR3 region is CASSQIPREQYF. CDR3 nucleotides: TGTGCCAGCAGCCAGATCCCCAGGGAGCAGTACTTC.

This clonotype has a single count. The V call is TRBV10-3, the J call TRBJ2-3; D ambiguous. From germline, CDR1 is ENHRY and CDR2 SYGVKD. Trimming pared 4 bases from V and 6 bases from J, leaving 5 bases between. CDR3 length: 11 amino acids. CDR3 sequence reads: CAISVLDTQYF. DNA for the CDR3: TGTGCCATCAGTGTTCTGGATACGCAGTATTTT.

About this clonotype itself: Lacking the conserved final phenylalanine or tryptophan, this CDR3 likely reflects a read error. The gene calls are TRBV11-2 and TRBJ2-5; D not resolved. V lost 3 bases to trimming and J lost 5 bases, with 16 bases between them. The CDR3 covers 15 residues. Looked up from germline, CDR1 is SGHAT and CDR2 is FQNNGV. The CDR3 loop reads CASSFDYRATETQYL. The CDR3 DNA is TGTGCCAGCAGCTTTGATTACCGAGCCACGGAGACCCAGTACTTA.

Points on this clonotype: A junction boundary mismatches the germline segment, possibly from a read error. The gene calls are TRBV4-2 and TRBJ1-3; a possible D gene is TRBD1 (5 bases). Germline V gene data show CDR1 as LGHNA and CDR2 as YNFKEQ. This CDR3 spans 17 amino acids. This CDR3 is CDSSQEGAHASGNTIYF. CDR3 nucleotide sequence: TGTGACAGCAGCCAAGAAGGGGCGCACGCCTCTGGAAACACCATATATTTT.

This clonotype came up many times. The rearrangement uses TRBV7-2 and TRBJ2-5; D is possibly TRBD1 or TRBD2 (5 bases each). Germline V lookup: CDR1 SGHTA, CDR2 FQGNSA. V was cut by 0 bases and J by 4 bases, with 12 bases left in between. The CDR3 contains 15 residues. The CDR3 reads CASSLALRGVETQYF. The CDR3 DNA follows: TGTGCCAGCAGCTTAGCGCTGAGGGGCGTAGAGACCCAGTACTTC.

This clonotype appeared a few times. This rearrangement joins TRBV12-5 to TRBJ1-1; D unclear. Germline V gene data show CDR1 as LGHNT and CDR2 as FRNRAP. Trimming removed 3 bases at V and 0 bases at J, with 8 bases between. CDR3 size: 14 residues. The CDR3 loop is CASGFSGVNTEAFF. In DNA form, the CDR3 reads TGTGCTAGTGGTTTTTCGGGTGTGAACACTGAAGCTTTCTTT.

This rearrangement joins TRBV24-1 to TRBJ2-1; D remains ambiguous. CDR1 and CDR2 (germline): KGHDR, SFDVKD. The CDR3 extends over 15 amino acids. V was trimmed by 7 bases and J by 8 bases, leaving 20 bases between them. This chain's CDR3 is CATRDRARVSDEQFF. The CDR3 bases are TGTGCCACCAGAGACCGGGCCCGGGTTTCGGATGAGCAGTTCTTC.